One and the same sample provided the 29 T cell receptor beta chains below, sequenced in a study of blood T cell repertoires in COVID-19 (dated by TCRdb to between 2020 and 2021). Library preparation employed the immunoSEQ multiplex PCR assay. TCRdb stores this immuneACCESS table with in-frame sequences only. Part of the clones is absent; in the studies checked, under half of the shortfall reflects unresolved V genes, and no reason is known for the rest. The sample contains a few hundred thousand clones, around nine tenths of them found a single time. The top ten clonotypes cover approximately 1% of the sample. Sequencing input: PBMCs or T cells enriched from blood (not recorded which). Receptors originate from a woman aged 25-40 years who had been exposed to COVID-19.

J is TRBJ1-2 and V is TRBV27, with D perhaps matching TRBD1 (6 bases). This CDR3 region has 15 residues. V was shortened by 2 bases and J by 7 bases, with 17 bases between the two germline ends. Germline values: CDR1 MNHEY, CDR2 SMNVEV (reference sequence). For the CDR3, the DNA is TGTGCCAGCAGTTTAGGGGGCAGGGGAGCGGTTGGCTACACCTTC. Its translation: CASSLGGRGAVGYTF.

This rearrangement joins TRBV7-3 to TRBJ2-5; 10 bases fit TRBD1. Per germline, CDR1 SGHTA and CDR2 FQGTGA. The trim removed 5 bases at V and 5 bases at J, leaving 5 bases unmatched. The CDR3 loop spans 14 amino acids. This CDR3 is CASSPTGGMETQYF. The DNA of the CDR3 is TGTGCCAGCAGCCCGACAGGGGGCATGGAGACCCAGTACTTC. The whole variable domain, filled in from reference TRBV7-3 and TRBJ2-5, reads GAGVSQTPSNKVTEKGKYVELRCDPISGHTALYWYRQSLGQGPEFLIYFQGTGAADDSGLPNDRFFAVRPEGSVSTLKIQRTERGDSAVYLCASSPTGGMETQYFGPGTRLLVL.

CDR3 protein: CASSSRQGAAYEQYF. The CDR3, as DNA: TGTGCCAGTAGTAGCCGACAGGGGGCTGCCTACGAGCAGTACTTC. This chain joins TRBV19 and TRBJ2-7; 10 nucleotides align to TRBD1. This CDR3 is built from 15 residues. The junction had 5 bases not matched to a gene; V was cut back by 4 bases and J by 2 bases. The germline V gene encodes CDR1 LNHDA and CDR2 SQIVND (reference sequence).

This sequence joins TRBV24-1 and TRBJ1-5, with 10 bases matching TRBD1. The CDR3 length is 16 residues. Germline lookup yields CDR1 KGHDR and CDR2 SFDVKD. V lost 7 bases to trimming and J lost 6 bases; unmatched junction nucleotides: 11. The CDR3, as DNA: TGTGCCACCAGGGAGACAGGGGGCCCCCCAATTCAGCCCCAGCATTTT. Translation gives CATRETGGPPIQPQHF.

The V call is TRBV29-1, the J call TRBJ2-7, with 8 bases aligning to TRBD1. Germline V gives CDR1 SQVTM, CDR2 ANQGSEA. V lost 5 bases and J lost 0; bases outside the gene matches: 6. This CDR3 has 14 amino acids. The CDR3 loop reads CSVCSGGCSYEQYF. As DNA, the CDR3 is TGCAGCGTTTGTTCAGGGGGCTGCTCCTACGAGCAGTACTTC.

The CDR3 nucleotides are TGTGCCAGCTCACCAACAGGGGGGTACGAATGGGGCCAGCCCCAGCATTTT. Amino acid sequence: CASSPTGGYEWGQPQHF. The rearrangement uses TRBV18 and TRBJ1-5; 8 nucleotides line up with TRBD1. The V gene's germline CDR1 is KGHSH and CDR2 LQKENI. The CDR3 contains 17 residues. V was clipped by 2 bases and J by 7 bases; unmatched bases: 13.

DNA for the CDR3: TGTGCCAGCCAACAGGGGAGAAGTCATGGCTACACCTTC. It codes for CASQQGRSHGYTF. V is TRBV19 and J is TRBJ1-2; 7 bases line up with TRBD1. This CDR3 has 13 amino acids. In germline, CDR1 is LNHDA, CDR2 SQIVND (reference sequence). With 9 bases clipped from V and 6 bases from J, the junction kept 10 bases outside the gene matches.

The CDR3 nucleotides are TGTGCCAGCAGAGTGGGCGGGGGGCGAACTGAAGCTTTCTTT. It yields the protein CASRVGGGRTEAFF. The chain joins TRBV5-4 to TRBJ1-1, with D tentatively TRBD1 (6 bases). The CDR3 totals 14 residues. Trimming took 5 bases from V and 5 from J, leaving 16 bases between them. Germline-derived CDR1 and CDR2 are SGHNT and YYREEE (reference sequence).

This clone showed up just once. The chain recombines TRBV28 with TRBJ1-5; 7 nucleotides align to TRBD1. The germline CDR1 and CDR2 sequences are MDHEN and SYDVKM. The CDR3 length is 16 residues. V dropped 6 bases and J dropped 1; count of bases not matched to a gene: 9. CDR3 in amino acids: CASSLIQGRSNQPQHF. The CDR3 bases are TGTGCCAGCAGCCTTATACAGGGGAGGAGCAATCAGCCCCAGCATTTT.

The J gene is TRBJ1-1, the V gene TRBV11-3; possible D gene TRBD1, 6 bases. CDR1 and CDR2 from the germline V gene are SGHNT and YENEEA. The CDR3 covers 14 residues. Trimming took off 3 bases at V and 4 bases at J, with 12 bases between the two ends. DNA of the CDR3: TGTGCCAGCAGCTTCCTACAGGGAAGCACTGAAGCTTTCTTT. It is translated as CASSFLQGSTEAFF.

This clone was picked up one time. The V call is TRBV2, the J call TRBJ2-7; 9 bases match TRBD1. Germline V gene sequence: CDR1 SNHLY, CDR2 FYNNEI. This CDR3 has 14 residues. V shed 5 bases, J shed 6 bases, and the junction held 8 bases outside the gene matches. The CDR3 here is CASSTGTGPREQYF. The CDR3 bases are TGTGCCAGCAGTACCGGGACAGGGCCCCGCGAGCAGTACTTC. Full variable domain (missing parts from reference TRBV2 and TRBJ2-7): EPEVTQTPSHQVTQMGQEVILRCVPISNHLYFYWYRQILGQKVEFLVSFYNNEISEKSEIFDDQFSVERPDGSNFTLKIRSTKLEDSAMYFCASSTGTGPREQYFGPGTRLTVT.

This clone showed up just once. This same CDR3 is encoded by further DNA sequences in the sample. V and J are TRBV27 and TRBJ2-1; 8 bases line up with TRBD1. V shed 2 bases and J 4 bases; nucleotides not matched to a gene: 4. The germline V gene encodes CDR1 MNHEY and CDR2 SMNVEV (reference sequence). The CDR3 runs 15 residues. In DNA, the CDR3 is TGTGCCAGCAGTTTAGGGACAGGAGGTTACAATGAGCAGTTCTTC. It translates to CASSLGTGGYNEQFF.

This chain joins TRBV28 and TRBJ1-2, with 7 nucleotides matching TRBD1. This CDR3 region has 15 residues. Per the germline V gene, CDR1 is MDHEN and CDR2 is SYDVKM. The junction had 5 bases not matched to a gene; V was cut back by 3 bases and J by 1 base. CDR3 in amino acids: CASSFGQENNYGYTF. CDR3 nucleotide sequence: TGTGCCAGCAGTTTTGGACAGGAAAATAACTATGGCTACACCTTC.

The CDR3 DNA sequence: TGTGCCTGGAGTGTACTGCCAGCGGGTGGCTACACCTTC. Its translation: CAWSVLPAGGYTF. The chain combines TRBV30 with TRBJ1-2; D is undetermined. The length of the CDR3 is 13 residues. V lost 0 bases and J 7 bases, leaving 12 bases between the germline ends. Germline CDR1 and CDR2: GTSNPN and SVGIG (reference sequence).

V and J are TRBV5-4 and TRBJ2-1; TRBD2 agrees at 11 bases. The CDR3 loop spans 17 amino acids. Per germline, CDR1 SGHNT and CDR2 YYREEE (reference sequence). The ends lost 3 bases at V and 3 bases at J; junction bases unmatched: 8. The CDR3 spells CASSSGLAGPYYNEQFF. CDR3 nucleotide sequence: TGTGCCAGCAGCTCTGGACTAGCGGGTCCTTACTACAATGAGCAGTTCTTC.

J is TRBJ1-1 and V is TRBV18; TRBD1 agrees at 7 bases. V lost 6 bases and J lost 5; bases outside the gene matches: 9. This CDR3 spans 14 amino acids. CDR1 is KGHSH and CDR2 is LQKENI in the germline V gene. The CDR3 protein is CASSPRGSFTEAFF. The DNA of the CDR3 is TGTGCCAGCTCCCCCAGGGGGTCCTTTACTGAAGCTTTCTTT.

This chain joins TRBV7-3 and TRBJ2-1; TRBD2 matches 9 bases. Germline CDR1 and CDR2: SGHTA and FQGTGA. Trimming removed 0 bases from V and 11 bases from J; junction bases left unmatched: 5. CDR3 length: 14 amino acids. The CDR3, as DNA: TGTGCCAGCAGCTTAACGCGGACTAGCGACAAGCAGTTCTTC. Its translation is CASSLTRTSDKQFF.

The V and J genes are TRBV6-6 and TRBJ1-4; 10 nucleotides agree with TRBD1. This CDR3 has 17 amino acids. Germline V gene sequence: CDR1 MNHNY, CDR2 SVGAGI (reference sequence). After removal of 5 bases from V and 0 bases from J, the junction contained 6 bases not matched to a gene. The CDR3, as DNA: TGTGCCAGCAGTCGACAGGGGGCCAGTGCAACTAATGAAAAACTGTTTTTT. It specifies CASSRQGASATNEKLFF.

The V call is TRBV24-1, the J call TRBJ2-2; a weak D match, TRBD2 (5 bases). V shed 2 bases and J shed 1 base, with 7 bases lying between them. This CDR3 is built from 15 residues. The germline V gene encodes CDR1 KGHDR and CDR2 SFDVKD. For the CDR3, the DNA is TGTGCCACCAGTGATTGGGGAGTGAACACCGGGGAGCTGTTTTTT. Translated: CATSDWGVNTGELFF.

This clone was seen only a few times. The V and J genes are TRBV27 and TRBJ1-1; possibly TRBD1 for D (5 bases). The CDR3 runs to 17 residues. V was trimmed by 3 bases and J by 0 bases, leaving 17 bases between them. Germline V gene lookup returns CDR1 MNHEY and CDR2 SMNVEV (reference sequence). The CDR3 DNA is TGTGCCAGCAGTTTCTACGGCGTCGGGGACTTGAACACTGAAGCTTTCTTT. This translates into CASSFYGVGDLNTEAFF.

The V gene is TRBV29-1, the J gene TRBJ2-4; no firm D call. V was shortened by 4 bases and J by 0 bases, with 7 bases between the two germline ends. There are 13 residues in the CDR3. The germline V gene encodes CDR1 SQVTM and CDR2 ANQGSEA. CDR3 protein: CSVAPLAKNIQYF. CDR3 nucleotides: TGCAGCGTTGCTCCCTTAGCCAAAAACATTCAGTACTTC.

In this sample, this clone turned up once. The CDR3 DNA sequence: TGTGCCAGCAGTTCGGGACAGAGGGGGGTCTACGAGCAGTACTTC. As protein: CASSSGQRGVYEQYF. The V and J genes are TRBV27 and TRBJ2-7, with D maybe TRBD1 (7 bases). The CDR3 has 15 amino acids. Trimming pared 4 bases from V and 3 bases from J, leaving 16 bases between. Per germline, CDR1 MNHEY and CDR2 SMNVEV (reference sequence).

The chain uses TRBV10-3 and TRBJ2-2, with D possibly being TRBD2 (6 bases). Germline CDR1 and CDR2: ENHRY and SYGVKD. V was clipped by 8 bases and J by 1 base, with 14 bases between them. The CDR3 is 15 amino acids. DNA for the CDR3: TGTGCCATCGGGGTAGCGGAGGGGAACACCGGGGAGCTGTTTTTT. Its translation: CAIGVAEGNTGELFF.

V is TRBV23-1 and J is TRBJ2-7; D not resolved. TRBV23-1 qualifies as an ORF whose function is uncertain. Trimming took 4 bases from V and 6 from J, leaving 25 bases between them. This CDR3 has 17 amino acids. As DNA, the CDR3 is TGCGCCAGCAGTCTCGCGTGGGTAAAGGCTGTAGAGCGCGAGCAGTACTTC. It is translated as CASSLAWVKAVEREQYF.

CDR3 nucleotides: TGTGCCAGCAGCCGTTACTCAGGGGGCACGTCGAACACTGAAGCTTTCTTT. It yields the protein CASSRYSGGTSNTEAFF. The chain has TRBV7-3 and TRBJ1-1, with 8 bases identical to TRBD1. The trim removed 5 bases at V and 1 base at J, leaving 12 bases unmatched. Germline V gene sequence: CDR1 SGHTA, CDR2 FQGTGA. CDR3 size: 17 residues.

The chain links TRBV18 to TRBJ1-4; 9 positions match TRBD1. This CDR3 is 19 amino acids long. The germline V gene encodes CDR1 KGHSH and CDR2 LQKENI. V lost 5 bases, J lost 8 bases, and 21 bases stayed unmatched. The CDR3 protein is CASSSTGTGSTHASEKLFF. CDR3 nucleotides: TGTGCCAGCTCATCTACCGGGACAGGGTCTACCCATGCATCAGAAAAACTGTTTTTT.

The chain carries TRBV29-1 and TRBJ1-2; D is possibly TRBD1 (6 bases). CDR3 size: 11 residues. The germline V gene encodes CDR1 SQVTM and CDR2 ANQGSEA. Trimming pared 6 bases from V and 9 bases from J, leaving 14 bases between. The DNA of the CDR3 is TGCAGCGTGATACAGGGATCGAGCTACACCTTC. It encodes CSVIQGSSYTF. The full variable domain, rest sourced from reference TRBV29-1 and TRBJ1-2, is SAVISQKPSRDICQRGTSLTIQCQVDSQVTMMFWYRQQPGQSLTLIATANQGSEATYESGFVIDKFPISRPNLTFSTLTVSNMSPEDSSIYLCSVIQGSSYTFGSGTRLTVV.

V is TRBV24-1 and J is TRBJ2-5, with TRBD2 identical over 9 bases. This CDR3 has 17 residues. Trimming cost V 5 bases and J 3 bases; bases outside gene matches: 12. Germline loops: CDR1 KGHDR, CDR2 SFDVKD. The CDR3 nucleotides read TGTGCCACCAGTGGGGTCGTTGTAGCGGGAGACAAAGAGACCCAGTACTTC. Its protein is CATSGVVVAGDKETQYF.

J is TRBJ2-5 and V is TRBV27; maybe TRBD1 (7 bases). Trimming pared 2 bases from V and 6 bases from J, leaving 13 bases between. There are 14 residues in the CDR3. Germline V gene data show CDR1 as MNHEY and CDR2 as SMNVEV (reference sequence). This CDR3 is CASSLVAGGKTQYF. The CDR3 nucleotides are TGTGCCAGCAGTTTAGTAGCAGGGGGGAAGACCCAGTACTTC.